Following are 2 T cell receptor beta chains from one sample sequenced in a study of beta chain features in type 1 diabetes. Study-level findings and limits: Among all four CD4+ subsets, Type 1 diabetes patients had TCRB CDR3s that were moderately but significantly shorter.

Expressed TCRB transcripts were sequenced, since all the RNA that had been isolated was reverse transcribed. This table comes from immunoSEQ multiplex PCR, and its TCRdb copy is limited to in-frame clones, with some not included. The sample records 150,000 to 170,000 clones, 9% to 12% being singletons. Their specific antigens are unknown. What was sequenced was central memory CD4+ T cells from blood. The receptors here all came from a man younger than 40 with type 1 diabetes.

In this sample, this clone turned up a few times. The CDR3 region is CASSRQYGATGANVLTF. For the CDR3, the DNA is TGCGCCAGCAGCAGGCAGTATGGAGCAACCGGGGCCAACGTCCTGACTTTC. This sequence joins TRBV5-1 and TRBJ2-6; D is uncertain. The V end lost 4 bases, the J end lost 4 bases, and 18 bases lay between the germline ends. Germline V gene lookup returns CDR1 SGHRS and CDR2 YFSETQ. The CDR3 contains 17 residues. The full variable domain, completed using reference TRBV5-1 and TRBJ2-6, is KAGVTQTPRYLIKTRGQQVTLSCSPISGHRSVSWYQQTPGQGLQFLFEYFSETQRNKGNFPGRFSGRQFSNSRSEMNVSTLELGDSALYLCASSRQYGATGANVLTFGAGSRLTVL.

This clone occurred a few times. The V gene is TRBV2, the J gene TRBJ2-5; D might be TRBD2 (6 bases). CDR1 and CDR2 (germline): SNHLY, FYNNEI. The CDR3 is 14 amino acids. Trimming removed 7 bases at V and 1 base at J, with 13 bases between. In DNA form, the CDR3 reads TGTGCCAGCAACCAGGATAGCGGCCAAGAGACCCAGTACTTC. This translates into CASNQDSGQETQYF.